The 17 T cell receptor beta chains below were found in one sample sequenced in a study of cytomegalovirus exposure and HLA in healthy donors. Vbeta (60) and Jbeta (13) primers were used in the PCR. Sequencing was performed with immunoSEQ multiplex PCR; in TCRdb, only in-frame clones are kept and a portion is missing. The table lists 63,000 or so clones, about four fifths of them singletons. Sequenced: PBMCs. These TCRs come from a woman younger than 45 in good health and CMV-seronegative.

This chain joins TRBV5-4 and TRBJ2-3, with D perhaps TRBD2 (5 bases). Germline V gene lookup returns CDR1 SGHNT and CDR2 YYREEE (reference sequence). The V end was cut by 7 bases, the J end by 9 bases, with 21 bases between. The CDR3 length is 14 residues. This chain's CDR3 is CASSGLSPGETQYF. The DNA of the CDR3 is TGTGCCAGCTCAGGACTGAGCCCCGGGGAAACGCAGTATTTT.

The chain employs TRBV13 and TRBJ2-7; TRBD1 matches 10 bases. Germline assignment: CDR1 PRHDT and CDR2 FYEKMQ (reference sequence). This CDR3 is built from 14 residues. J gave up 4 bases and V 3 bases, and 3 bases lay outside the gene matches. DNA of the CDR3: TGTGCCAGCAGCTTCCCGGACAGGGGGTACGAGCAGTACTTC. It translates to CASSFPDRGYEQYF.

The table lists this clone with a count of one. V usage is TRBV9 and J usage is TRBJ2-7; the D is unclear. The V gene's germline CDR1 is SGDLS and CDR2 YYNGEE. Trimming took off 0 bases at V and 2 bases at J, with 9 bases between the two ends. This CDR3 region has 14 residues. The CDR3 region is CASSVDARTYEQYF. The CDR3 DNA is TGTGCCAGCAGCGTAGACGCGAGAACCTACGAGCAGTACTTC. The complete variable domain, with remaining parts taken from reference TRBV9 and TRBJ2-7, reads DSGVTQTPKHLITATGQRVTLRCSPRSGDLSVYWYQQSLDQGLQFLIQYYNGEERAKGNILERFSAQQFPDLHSELNLSSLELGDSALYFCASSVDARTYEQYFGPGTRLTVT.

The gene calls are TRBV5-8 and TRBJ2-5; a weak D match, TRBD2 (6 bases). Germline V gene sequence: CDR1 SGHTS, CDR2 YDEGEE. V was pared by 2 bases and J by 0 bases, with 14 bases between. CDR3 length: 16 residues. The CDR3 sequence: CASSLGRGSHQETQYF. In DNA form, the CDR3 reads TGTGCCAGCAGCTTAGGCCGGGGGTCCCACCAAGAGACCCAGTACTTC.

The chain carries TRBV28 and TRBJ2-7; TRBD1 agrees at 8 bases. Looked up from germline, CDR1 is MDHEN and CDR2 is SYDVKM. V was pared by 2 bases and J by 4 bases, with 7 bases of the junction left unmatched. The CDR3 runs to 15 residues. The CDR3 DNA sequence: TGTGCCAGCAGTTTAGTGGACAGGGCTACGTACGAGCAGTACTTC. Residues: CASSLVDRATYEQYF.

The V and J genes are TRBV4-1 and TRBJ2-1; unclear D gene. V was pared by 3 bases and J by 6 bases, with 9 bases between. In germline, CDR1 is MGHRA, CDR2 YSYEKL. The CDR3 covers 13 residues. The CDR3 protein is CASSQPGPNEQFF. CDR3 coding DNA: TGCGCCAGCAGCCAGCCCGGTCCCAATGAGCAGTTCTTC.

The chain uses TRBV14 and TRBJ1-2, with D hard to call. The ends were cut back, 0 bases at V and 8 bases at J, with 13 bases in the middle. The CDR3 has 14 residues. In germline, CDR1 is SGHDN, CDR2 FVKESK. CDR3 nucleotide sequence: TGTGCCAGCAGCCAAGATAACGGTGTATTGGGCTACACCTTC. Translating gives CASSQDNGVLGYTF.

The chain links TRBV4-1 to TRBJ2-7; the match to TRBD2 covers 8 bases. The ends lost 4 bases at V and 6 bases at J; junction bases unmatched: 11. The CDR3 consists of 15 residues. Germline CDR1 is MGHRA and CDR2 is YSYEKL. As DNA, the CDR3 is TGCGCCAGCAGCCTTGGGGGTAGCGGGATCTTCGAGCAGTACTTC. As protein: CASSLGGSGIFEQYF.

The chain joins TRBV4-3 to TRBJ2-7; maybe TRBD2 (6 bases). With 0 bases removed from V and 3 bases from J, the gap between germline ends came to 18 bases. The CDR3 totals 17 residues. CDR1 LGHNA and CDR2 YSLEER come from the germline V gene. This chain's CDR3 is CASSQDWEGTPRYEQYF. In DNA form, the CDR3 reads TGCGCCAGCAGCCAAGATTGGGAAGGGACTCCCCGCTACGAGCAGTACTTC.

The CDR3 reads CASSSLPGTEAFF. The CDR3 DNA follows: TGTGCCAGCAGCTCACTCCCGGGCACTGAAGCTTTCTTT. V and J are TRBV7-9 and TRBJ1-1; D gene ambiguous. V was clipped by 4 bases and J by 4 bases, with 10 bases between them. The CDR3 has 13 residues. Germline V CDR1 and CDR2: SEHNR, FQNEAQ (reference sequence).

The rearrangement uses TRBV15 and TRBJ1-6, with 7 bases lining up with TRBD1. CDR1 and CDR2 from the germline V gene are LNHNV and YYDKDF (reference sequence). With 5 bases clipped from V and 8 bases from J, the junction kept 9 bases outside the gene matches. The CDR3 runs 15 residues. CDR3 amino acids: CATSRTDRRDSPLHF. The CDR3 DNA follows: TGTGCCACCAGCCGAACGGACAGGCGGGATTCACCCCTCCACTTT.

In this sample, this clone turned up once. The chain carries TRBV28 and TRBJ2-3; unclear D gene. CDR1 MDHEN and CDR2 SYDVKM come from the germline V gene. The CDR3 length is 11 residues. The ends were cut back, 2 bases at V and 13 bases at J, with 10 bases in the middle. CDR3 loop: CASSLLRAKYF. The CDR3 DNA reads TGTGCCAGCAGTTTACTCCGCGCCAAGTATTTT.

V gene TRBV7-8 combines with J gene TRBJ2-1, with TRBD2 identical over 7 bases. This CDR3 has 14 amino acids. Germline V gives CDR1 SGHVS, CDR2 FQNEAQ. The J segment lost 5 bases and the V segment lost 5 bases, leaving 6 bases of the junction unmatched. CDR3 region: CASSPSGLNNEQFF. The CDR3 nucleotides are TGTGCCAGCAGCCCTAGCGGTCTTAACAATGAGCAGTTCTTC.

The V call is TRBV4-3, the J call TRBJ2-5, with TRBD2 as a possible D gene (6 bases). The V end lost 4 bases, the J end lost 5 bases, and 17 bases lay between the germline ends. Germline V gene data show CDR1 as LGHNA and CDR2 as YSLEER. The CDR3 contains 15 residues. In nucleotides, the CDR3 is TGCGCCAGCAGCCGCGAAGCGGGTAGTTTCGAGACCCAGTACTTC. Translated, it gives CASSREAGSFETQYF.

This clone was counted only a few times. The chain uses TRBV6-5 and TRBJ2-5; 9 nucleotides line up with TRBD1. V lost 6 bases and J lost 4; bases outside the gene matches: 9. This CDR3 spans 15 amino acids. Germline CDR1 is MNHEY and CDR2 is SVGAGI. The CDR3 region is CASSWDRAPPETQYF. The CDR3 bases are TGTGCCAGCAGCTGGGACAGGGCCCCTCCAGAGACCCAGTACTTC.

The chain combines TRBV11-2 with TRBJ2-7; 9 bases fit TRBD1. The ends lost 5 bases at V and 5 bases at J; junction bases unmatched: 4. This CDR3 has 13 residues. Germline CDR1 reads SGHAT; CDR2 reads FQNNGV. DNA for the CDR3: TGTGCCAGCAGCCTGGACAGGGGTGACGAGCAGTACTTC. This sequence encodes CASSLDRGDEQYF.

The V and J genes are TRBV29-1 and TRBJ2-3, with TRBD2 matching 7 bases. J gave up 0 bases and V 1 base, and 4 bases lay outside the gene matches. CDR1 is SQVTM, CDR2 ANQGSEA, per germline. The CDR3 runs to 15 residues. This CDR3 reads CSVEGTGGSTDTQYF. CDR3 coding DNA: TGCAGCGTTGAAGGTACGGGAGGTAGCACAGATACGCAGTATTTT.